This T cell receptor (beta chain) was identified during a study of cytomegalovirus exposure and HLA in healthy donors. 13 Jbeta primers and 60 Vbeta primers were used for the PCR. Clones were read by immunoSEQ multiplex PCR, and TCRdb kept only the in-frame ones, dropping some. The repertoire includes around 130,000 clones, roughly 70% of them detected once, and 6.6% sits in the top ten. J was trimmed by 0 bases and V by 5 bases; bases with no gene match: 13. This CDR3 region has 19 residues. Germline loops: CDR1 LNHDA, CDR2 SQIVND (reference sequence). A remark on this clone: The antigen remains unidentified.

General study findings and limits: Later on, an analysis tied around 17,000 TCR beta sequences to HLA alleles at 0.05 false discovery rate. About 90% or about 30% of the time was how often most TCR beta V segments were productive, according to an earlier analysis. Near-uniform donor sequencing depth was presumed by presence/absence analyses.

The study sampled nominally healthy donors, though unrecorded immune exposures were likely. The receptor was isolated from a man in his forties in good health and CMV-seropositive. The sequencing input was PBMCs. The rearrangement uses TRBV19 and TRBJ1-6, with 7 positions matching TRBD1. This CDR3 is CASSSPQGPRHSYNSPLHF. In nucleotides, the CDR3 is TGTGCCAGTAGTTCTCCACAGGGGCCACGGCACTCCTATAATTCACCCCTCCACTTT.